These 14 T cell receptor beta chains originate from one sample sequenced in a study of beta chain features in type 1 diabetes. The entirety of the isolated RNA underwent reverse transcription, so expressed TCRB transcripts were sequenced. Sequencing was performed with immunoSEQ multiplex PCR; in TCRdb, only in-frame clones are kept and a portion is missing. The sample holds a few hundred thousand clones, around 15% seen once. Sequences were obtained from naive CD4+ T cells from blood. The receptors originated from a woman aged 18-29 years in good health.

The chain carries TRBV7-9 and TRBJ1-5, with 9 bases aligning to TRBD1. This CDR3 region has 15 residues. Unmatched junction bases numbered 2, after V lost 1 base and J lost 4 bases. Germline CDR1 SEHNR, CDR2 FQNEAQ (reference sequence). CDR3 sequence: CASSLGTGENQPQHF. The CDR3 DNA follows: TGTGCCAGCAGCTTAGGGACAGGGGAAAATCAGCCCCAGCATTTT.

The V gene is TRBV7-2, the J gene TRBJ1-1, with TRBD1 identical over 9 bases. This CDR3 is built from 14 residues. Looked up from germline, CDR1 is SGHTA and CDR2 is FQGNSA. The J segment lost 4 bases and the V segment lost 8 bases, leaving 8 bases of the junction unmatched. CDR3 region: CASRQGQGGTEAFF. DNA for the CDR3: TGTGCCAGCCGACAGGGACAGGGCGGCACTGAAGCTTTCTTT.

The chain joins TRBV4-1 to TRBJ1-4; D not certain. Germline CDR1 MGHRA, CDR2 YSYEKL. This CDR3 spans 16 amino acids. Trimming pared 3 bases from V and 8 bases from J, leaving 19 bases between. The CDR3 sequence is CASSHLSLSAKEKLFF. DNA of the CDR3: TGCGCCAGCAGCCACTTATCCCTGTCCGCGAAGGAAAAACTGTTTTTT.

This rearrangement joins TRBV6-6 to TRBJ2-1, with 10 bases fitting TRBD1. CDR3 length: 15 amino acids. Unmatched junction bases numbered 11, after V lost 6 bases and J lost 9 bases. Germline V lookup: CDR1 MNHNY, CDR2 SVGAGI (reference sequence). The CDR3 loop is CASSSPGTGDPEQFF. The CDR3 DNA is TGTGCCAGCAGCTCCCCAGGGACAGGGGATCCTGAGCAGTTCTTC.

The chain joins TRBV29-1 to TRBJ1-2, with 9 bases lining up with TRBD1. Germline V gene data show CDR1 as SQVTM and CDR2 as ANQGSEA. Trimming cost V 5 bases and J 5 bases; bases outside gene matches: 9. The CDR3 extends over 14 amino acids. The CDR3 DNA sequence: TGCAGCGTTCACCCAAGGGGGACAGGGTATGGCTACACCTTC. Translating gives CSVHPRGTGYGYTF.

The CDR3 loop reads CTMRRQGADTQYF. Written as DNA, the CDR3 is TGTACCATGAGAAGACAGGGCGCAGATACGCAGTATTTT. The rearrangement joins TRBV27 to TRBJ2-3; 7 nucleotides agree with TRBD1. CDR3 size: 13 residues. CDR1 MNHEY and CDR2 SMNVEV come from the germline V gene (reference sequence).

This chain uses TRBV30 with TRBJ1-1; D might be TRBD1 (6 bases). Trimming took off 0 bases at V and 4 bases at J, with 18 bases between the two ends. The CDR3 sequence is 16 residues long. Germline loops: CDR1 GTSNPN, CDR2 SVGIG (reference sequence). The CDR3 loop reads CAWSVEGRGSGTEAFF. CDR3 coding DNA: TGTGCCTGGAGTGTAGAGGGCAGGGGATCGGGCACTGAAGCTTTCTTT.

This chain uses TRBV2 with TRBJ1-5; a possible D gene is TRBD1 (6 bases). Looked up from germline, CDR1 is SNHLY and CDR2 is FYNNEI. The V gene lost 3 bases and the J gene lost 2 bases, with 11 bases spanning the gap. CDR3 size: 15 residues. DNA for the CDR3: TGTGCCAGCAGTGACCGGGGGGCTCGCAATCAGCCCCAGCATTTT. As protein: CASSDRGARNQPQHF.

The chain carries TRBV2 and TRBJ2-5; D may be TRBD2 (6 bases). There are 14 residues in the CDR3. Germline V gene data show CDR1 as SNHLY and CDR2 as FYNNEI. Trimming cost V 6 bases and J 5 bases, with 16 bases left between them. The CDR3 DNA reads TGTGCCAGCAGCTCGGGACGGGGGTTTGAGACCCAGTACTTC. It codes for CASSSGRGFETQYF.

This chain connects TRBV6-5 to TRBJ2-2; D ambiguous. Trimming took off 0 bases at V and 6 bases at J, with 14 bases between the two ends. CDR3 size: 16 residues. Germline V lookup: CDR1 MNHEY, CDR2 SVGAGI. The CDR3 DNA follows: TGTGCCAGCAGTTACTCGATCCCCTCAGTCGCCGGGGAGCTGTTTTTT. Amino acid sequence: CASSYSIPSVAGELFF.

This clone was recorded a few times. The chain carries TRBV7-2 and TRBJ2-3, with D maybe TRBD1 (6 bases). V shed 3 bases and J shed 5 bases, with 12 bases lying between them. This CDR3 contains 14 residues. Looked up from germline, CDR1 is SGHTA and CDR2 is FQGNSA. The CDR3 DNA reads TGTGCCAGCAGCTTGAAAACAGGGATAGATACGCAGTATTTT. The encoded protein is CASSLKTGIDTQYF.

The CDR3 loop is CASSQGPDRENTEAFF. For the CDR3, the DNA is TGCGCCAGCAGCCAAGGGCCGGACAGGGAGAACACTGAAGCTTTCTTT. The chain couples TRBV4-1 to TRBJ1-1; 8 bases are a match to TRBD1. CDR3 length: 16 amino acids. The germline V gene encodes CDR1 MGHRA and CDR2 YSYEKL. J was trimmed by 1 base and V by 1 base; bases with no gene match: 5.

This clone was seen only a few times. The V call is TRBV15, the J call TRBJ2-1, with D possibly matching TRBD1 (6 bases). Germline values: CDR1 LNHNV, CDR2 YYDKDF (reference sequence). This CDR3 is built from 16 residues. V was trimmed by 3 bases and J by 3 bases, leaving 15 bases between them. DNA of the CDR3: TGTGCCACCAGCAGCAGACAGGCGCGCCTCTACAATGAGCAGTTCTTC. Its protein product is CATSSRQARLYNEQFF.

The V call is TRBV28, the J call TRBJ1-1; tentatively, D is TRBD1 (5 bases). Germline values: CDR1 MDHEN, CDR2 SYDVKM. V was pared by 3 bases and J by 6 bases, with 14 bases between. This CDR3 comprises 14 residues. CDR3 region: CASSFGGSYAEAFF. The CDR3 DNA sequence: TGTGCCAGCAGTTTTGGGGGGAGTTACGCTGAAGCTTTCTTT.